The sequence of this T cell receptor (beta chain) was determined in a study of cytomegalovirus exposure and HLA in healthy donors. Germline assignment: CDR1 MNHNS and CDR2 SASEGT. The J segment lost 0 bases and the V segment lost 4 bases, leaving 2 bases of the junction unmatched. This CDR3 is built from 14 residues. This clone was detected once. Its antigen is unidentified. Findings of the study overall: Accurate HLA-A and HLA-B prediction from TCR beta sequences was reported for most subjects. Common viral pathogens seemed, in a later analysis, to connect with several of the most significant clusters.

Primers for the PCR totalled 60 Vbeta and 13 Jbeta. Generated by immunoSEQ multiplex PCR, the TCRdb table keeps only in-frame clones and is missing some. Here the sample spans roughly 200,000 clones, 75% to 85% being singletons. Material: PBMCs. This receptor was obtained from a woman aged 45-59 years in good health and CMV-seronegative. This chain joins TRBV6-1 and TRBJ1-2, with TRBD1 matching 7 bases. In nucleotides, the CDR3 is TGTGCCAGCAGTGTGGGGACAGCTAACTATGGCTACACCTTC. Translated: CASSVGTANYGYTF.